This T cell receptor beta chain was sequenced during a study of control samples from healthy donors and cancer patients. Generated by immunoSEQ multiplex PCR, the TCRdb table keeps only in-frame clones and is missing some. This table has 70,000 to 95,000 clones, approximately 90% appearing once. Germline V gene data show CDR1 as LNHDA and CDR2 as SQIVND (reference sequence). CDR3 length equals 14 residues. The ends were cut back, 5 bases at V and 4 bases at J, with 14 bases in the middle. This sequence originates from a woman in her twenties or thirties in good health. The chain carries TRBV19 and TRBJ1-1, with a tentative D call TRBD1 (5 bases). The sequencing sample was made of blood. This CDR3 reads CASSVRDLGTEAFF. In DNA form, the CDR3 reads TGTGCCAGTAGTGTCAGGGATCTTGGCACTGAAGCTTTCTTT.